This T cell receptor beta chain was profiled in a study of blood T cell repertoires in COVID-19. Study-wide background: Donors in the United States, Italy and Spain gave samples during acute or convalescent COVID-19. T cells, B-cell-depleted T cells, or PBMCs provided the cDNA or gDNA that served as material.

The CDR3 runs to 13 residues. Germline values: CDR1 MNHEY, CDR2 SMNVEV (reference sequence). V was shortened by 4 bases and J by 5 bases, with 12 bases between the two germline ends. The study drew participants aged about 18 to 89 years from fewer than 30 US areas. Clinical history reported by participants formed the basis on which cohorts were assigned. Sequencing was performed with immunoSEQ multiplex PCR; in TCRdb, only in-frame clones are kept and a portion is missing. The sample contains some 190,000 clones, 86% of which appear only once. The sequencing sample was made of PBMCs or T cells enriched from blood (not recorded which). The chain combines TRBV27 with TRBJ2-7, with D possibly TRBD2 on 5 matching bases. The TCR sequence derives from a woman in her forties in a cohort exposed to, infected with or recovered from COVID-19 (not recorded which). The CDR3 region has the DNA TGTGCCAGCAGTTGGGGTCGGGGTAACGAGCAGTACTTC. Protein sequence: CASSWGRGNEQYF.